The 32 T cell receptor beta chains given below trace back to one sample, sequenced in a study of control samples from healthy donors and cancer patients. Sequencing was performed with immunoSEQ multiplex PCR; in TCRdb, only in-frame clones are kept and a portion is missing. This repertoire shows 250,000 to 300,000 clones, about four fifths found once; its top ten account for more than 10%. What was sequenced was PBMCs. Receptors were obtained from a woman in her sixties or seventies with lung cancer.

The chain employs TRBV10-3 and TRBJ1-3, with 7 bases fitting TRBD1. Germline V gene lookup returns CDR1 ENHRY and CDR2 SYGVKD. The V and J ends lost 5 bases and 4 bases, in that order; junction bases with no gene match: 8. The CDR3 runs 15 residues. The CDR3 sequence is CAISKTGLGGNTIYF. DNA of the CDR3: TGTGCCATCAGTAAGACAGGGTTGGGAGGAAACACCATATATTTT.

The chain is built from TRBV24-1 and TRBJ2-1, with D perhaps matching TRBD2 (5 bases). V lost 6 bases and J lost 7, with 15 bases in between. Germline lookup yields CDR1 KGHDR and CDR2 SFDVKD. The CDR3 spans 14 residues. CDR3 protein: CATSRASPGNEQFF. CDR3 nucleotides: TGTGCCACCAGTAGGGCTAGCCCTGGGAATGAGCAGTTCTTC.

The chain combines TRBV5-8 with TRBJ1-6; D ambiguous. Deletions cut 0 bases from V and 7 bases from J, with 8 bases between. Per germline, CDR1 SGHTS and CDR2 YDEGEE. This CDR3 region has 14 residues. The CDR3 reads CASSLGRENSPLHF. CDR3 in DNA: TGTGCCAGCAGCTTGGGAAGGGAAAATTCACCCCTCCACTTT.

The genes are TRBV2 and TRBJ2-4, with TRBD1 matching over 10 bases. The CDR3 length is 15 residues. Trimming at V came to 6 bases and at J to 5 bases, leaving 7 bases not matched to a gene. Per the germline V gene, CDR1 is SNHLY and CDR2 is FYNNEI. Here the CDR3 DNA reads TGTGCCAGCAGCGCGGACAGGGGGGGCCAAAACATTCAGTACTTC. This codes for CASSADRGGQNIQYF. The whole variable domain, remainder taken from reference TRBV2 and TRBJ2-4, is EPEVTQTPSHQVTQMGQEVILRCVPISNHLYFYWYRQILGQKVEFLVSFYNNEISEKSEIFDDQFSVERPDGSNFTLKIRSTKLEDSAMYFCASSADRGGQNIQYFGAGTRLSVL.

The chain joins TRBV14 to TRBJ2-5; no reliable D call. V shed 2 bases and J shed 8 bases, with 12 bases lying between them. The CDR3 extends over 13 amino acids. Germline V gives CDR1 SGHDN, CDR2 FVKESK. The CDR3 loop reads CASSQSSSPTQYF. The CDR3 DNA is TGTGCCAGCAGCCAATCTAGTTCTCCAACCCAGTACTTC. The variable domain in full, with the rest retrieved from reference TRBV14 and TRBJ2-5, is EAGVTQFPSHSVIEKGQTVTLRCDPISGHDNLYWYRRVMGKEIKFLLHFVKESKQDESGMPNNRFLAERTGGTYSTLKVQPAELEDSGVYFCASSQSSSPTQYFGPGTRLLVL.

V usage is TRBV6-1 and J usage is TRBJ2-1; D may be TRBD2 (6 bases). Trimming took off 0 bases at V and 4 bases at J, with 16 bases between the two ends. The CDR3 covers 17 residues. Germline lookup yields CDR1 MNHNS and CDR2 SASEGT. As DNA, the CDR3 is TGTGCCAGCAGTGAAGCGCGGTCGACTAGTGGGTACAATGAGCAGTTCTTC. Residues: CASSEARSTSGYNEQFF.

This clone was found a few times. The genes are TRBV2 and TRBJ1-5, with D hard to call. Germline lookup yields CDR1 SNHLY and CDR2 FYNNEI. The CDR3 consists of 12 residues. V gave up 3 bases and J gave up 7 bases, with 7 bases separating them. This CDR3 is CASSDGVQPQHF. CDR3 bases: TGTGCCAGCAGTGACGGGGTCCAGCCCCAGCATTTT.

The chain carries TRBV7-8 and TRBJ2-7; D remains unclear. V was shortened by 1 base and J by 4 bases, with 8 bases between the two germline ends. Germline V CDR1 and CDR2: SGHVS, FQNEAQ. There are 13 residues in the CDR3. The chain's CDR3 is CASSLVLKYEQYF. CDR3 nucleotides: TGTGCCAGCAGCTTAGTATTAAAATACGAGCAGTACTTC.

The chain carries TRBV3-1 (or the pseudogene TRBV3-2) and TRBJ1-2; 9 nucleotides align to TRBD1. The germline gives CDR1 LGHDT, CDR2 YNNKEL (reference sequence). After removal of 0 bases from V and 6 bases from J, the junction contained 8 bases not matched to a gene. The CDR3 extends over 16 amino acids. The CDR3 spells CASSQEGFDRGNGYTF. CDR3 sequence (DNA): TGTGCCAGCAGCCAAGAGGGATTCGACAGGGGGAATGGCTACACCTTC.

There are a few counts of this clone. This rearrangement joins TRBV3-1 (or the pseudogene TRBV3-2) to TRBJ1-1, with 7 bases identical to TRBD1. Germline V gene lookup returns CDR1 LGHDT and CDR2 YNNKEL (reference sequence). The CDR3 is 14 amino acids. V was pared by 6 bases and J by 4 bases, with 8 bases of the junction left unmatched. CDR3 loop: CASRNRGTGTEAFF. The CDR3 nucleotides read TGTGCCAGCAGAAACAGGGGCACGGGCACTGAAGCTTTCTTT.

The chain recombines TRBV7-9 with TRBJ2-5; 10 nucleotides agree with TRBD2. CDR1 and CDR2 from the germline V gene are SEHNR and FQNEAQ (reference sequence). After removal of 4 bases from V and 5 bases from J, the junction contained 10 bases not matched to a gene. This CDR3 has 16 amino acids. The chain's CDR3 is CASSSSGRAEGETQYF. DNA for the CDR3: TGTGCCAGCAGCTCGAGCGGGAGGGCCGAGGGGGAGACCCAGTACTTC.

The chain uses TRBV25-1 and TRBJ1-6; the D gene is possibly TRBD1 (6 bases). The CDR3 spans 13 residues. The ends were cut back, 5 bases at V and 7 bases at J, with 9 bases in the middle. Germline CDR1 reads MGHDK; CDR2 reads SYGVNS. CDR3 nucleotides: TGTGCCAGCAGTAGTACAGGGAATTCACCCCTCCACTTT. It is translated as CASSSTGNSPLHF.

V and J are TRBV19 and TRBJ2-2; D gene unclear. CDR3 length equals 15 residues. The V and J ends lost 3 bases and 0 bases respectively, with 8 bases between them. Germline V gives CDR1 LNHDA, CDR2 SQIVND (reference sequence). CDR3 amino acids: CASSIRHSNTGELFF. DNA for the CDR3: TGTGCCAGTAGTATCCGGCACTCGAACACCGGGGAGCTGTTTTTT.

The CDR3 region is CSASGDRGLGGYTF. The CDR3 coding sequence is TGCAGTGCTAGTGGGGACAGGGGGCTGGGTGGCTACACCTTC. The gene calls are TRBV20-1 and TRBJ1-2; 12 bases map to TRBD1. V lost 3 bases and J lost 7; bases outside the gene matches: 6. The CDR3 is made up of 14 amino acids. Germline assignment: CDR1 DFQATT and CDR2 SNEGSKA (reference sequence).

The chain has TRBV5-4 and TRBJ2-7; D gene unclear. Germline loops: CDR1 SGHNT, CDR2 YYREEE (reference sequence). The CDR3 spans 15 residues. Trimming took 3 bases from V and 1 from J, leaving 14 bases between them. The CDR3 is CASSSGPTASYEQYF. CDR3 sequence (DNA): TGTGCCAGCAGCTCCGGGCCAACCGCTTCCTACGAGCAGTACTTC.

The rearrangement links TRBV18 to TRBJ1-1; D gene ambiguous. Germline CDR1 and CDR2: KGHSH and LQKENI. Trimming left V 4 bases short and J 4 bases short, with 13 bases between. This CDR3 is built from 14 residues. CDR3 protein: CASSRNVGGTEAFF. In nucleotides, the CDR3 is TGTGCCAGCTCACGCAACGTAGGAGGCACTGAAGCTTTCTTT. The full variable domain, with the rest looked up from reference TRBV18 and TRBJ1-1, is NAGVMQNPRHLVRRRGQEARLRCSPMKGHSHVYWYRQLPEEGLKFMVYLQKENIIDESGMPKERFSAEFPKEGPSILRIQQVVRGDSAAYFCASSRNVGGTEAFFGQGTRLTVV.

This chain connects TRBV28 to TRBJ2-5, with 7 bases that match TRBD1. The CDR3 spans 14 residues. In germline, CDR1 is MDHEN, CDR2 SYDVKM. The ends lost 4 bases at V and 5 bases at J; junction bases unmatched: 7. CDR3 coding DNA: TGTGCCAGCAGTTCCACAGGGGAAGGGGAGACCCAGTACTTC. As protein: CASSSTGEGETQYF.

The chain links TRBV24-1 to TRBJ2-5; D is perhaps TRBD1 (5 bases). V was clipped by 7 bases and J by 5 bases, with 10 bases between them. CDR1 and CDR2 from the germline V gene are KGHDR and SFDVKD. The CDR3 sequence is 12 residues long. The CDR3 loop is CATRGQGETQYF. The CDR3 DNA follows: TGTGCCACCAGGGGGCAGGGTGAGACCCAGTACTTC.

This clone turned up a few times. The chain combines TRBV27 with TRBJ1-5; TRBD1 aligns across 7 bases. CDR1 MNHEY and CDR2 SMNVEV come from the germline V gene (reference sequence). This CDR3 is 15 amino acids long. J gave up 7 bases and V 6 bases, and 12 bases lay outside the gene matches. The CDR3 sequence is CASSRQGATWQPQHF. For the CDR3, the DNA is TGTGCCAGCAGCAGACAGGGCGCGACTTGGCAGCCCCAGCATTTT.

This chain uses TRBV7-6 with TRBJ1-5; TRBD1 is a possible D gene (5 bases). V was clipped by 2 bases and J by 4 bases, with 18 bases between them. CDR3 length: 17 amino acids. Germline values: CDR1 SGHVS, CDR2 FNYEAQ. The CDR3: CASSLRGSDSGNQPQHF. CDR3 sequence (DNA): TGTGCCAGCAGCTTAAGAGGATCAGATTCAGGGAATCAGCCCCAGCATTTT.

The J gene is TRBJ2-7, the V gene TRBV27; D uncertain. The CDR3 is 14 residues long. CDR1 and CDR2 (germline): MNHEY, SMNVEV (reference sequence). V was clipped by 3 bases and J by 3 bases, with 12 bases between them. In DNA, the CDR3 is TGTGCCAGCAGTTTCTCCCCCCCGCACTACGAGCAGTACTTC. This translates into CASSFSPPHYEQYF.

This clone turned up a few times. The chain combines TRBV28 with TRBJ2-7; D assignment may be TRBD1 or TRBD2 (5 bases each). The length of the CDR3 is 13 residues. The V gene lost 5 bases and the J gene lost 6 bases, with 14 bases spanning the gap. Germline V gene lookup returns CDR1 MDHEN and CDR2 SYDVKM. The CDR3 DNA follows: TGTGCCAGCAGTCCCCCCGGGACCGGCGAGCAGTACTTC. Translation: CASSPPGTGEQYF.

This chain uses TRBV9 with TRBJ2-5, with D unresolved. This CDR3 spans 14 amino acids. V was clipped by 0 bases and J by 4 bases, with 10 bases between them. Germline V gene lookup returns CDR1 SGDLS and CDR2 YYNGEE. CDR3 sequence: CASSVEVVGETQYF. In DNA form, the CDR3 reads TGTGCCAGCAGCGTAGAGGTGGTGGGAGAGACCCAGTACTTC.

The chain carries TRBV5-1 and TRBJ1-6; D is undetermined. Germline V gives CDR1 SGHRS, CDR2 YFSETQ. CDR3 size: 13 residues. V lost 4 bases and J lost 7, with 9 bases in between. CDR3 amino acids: CASSTEENSPLHF. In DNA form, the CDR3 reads TGCGCCAGCAGCACGGAAGAAAATTCACCCCTCCACTTT. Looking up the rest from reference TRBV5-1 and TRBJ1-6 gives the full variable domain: KAGVTQTPRYLIKTRGQQVTLSCSPISGHRSVSWYQQTPGQGLQFLFEYFSETQRNKGNFPGRFSGRQFSNSRSEMNVSTLELGDSALYLCASSTEENSPLHFGNGTRLTVT.

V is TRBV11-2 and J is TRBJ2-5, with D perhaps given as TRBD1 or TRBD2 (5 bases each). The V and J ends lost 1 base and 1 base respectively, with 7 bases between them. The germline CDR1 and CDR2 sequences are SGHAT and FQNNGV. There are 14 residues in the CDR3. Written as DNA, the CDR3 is TGTGCCAGCAGCTTAGGGGGGATCCAAGAGACCCAGTACTTC. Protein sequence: CASSLGGIQETQYF. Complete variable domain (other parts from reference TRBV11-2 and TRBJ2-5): EAGVAQSPRYKIIEKRQSVAFWCNPISGHATLYWYQQILGQGPKLLIQFQNNGVVDDSQLPKDRFSAERLKGVDSTLKIQPAKLEDSAVYLCASSLGGIQETQYFGPGTRLLVL.

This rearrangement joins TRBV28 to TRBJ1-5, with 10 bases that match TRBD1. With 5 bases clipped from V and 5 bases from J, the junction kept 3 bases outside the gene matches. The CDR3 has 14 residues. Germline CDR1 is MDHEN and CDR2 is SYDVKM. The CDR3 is CASSPTGGYQPQHF. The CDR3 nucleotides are TGTGCCAGCAGTCCGACAGGGGGCTATCAGCCCCAGCATTTT.

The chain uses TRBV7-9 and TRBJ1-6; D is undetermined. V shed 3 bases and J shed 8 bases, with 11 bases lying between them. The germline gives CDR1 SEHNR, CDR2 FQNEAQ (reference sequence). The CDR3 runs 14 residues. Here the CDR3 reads CASSLGFQDSPLHF. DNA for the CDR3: TGTGCCAGCAGCTTGGGATTTCAGGATTCACCCCTCCACTTT.

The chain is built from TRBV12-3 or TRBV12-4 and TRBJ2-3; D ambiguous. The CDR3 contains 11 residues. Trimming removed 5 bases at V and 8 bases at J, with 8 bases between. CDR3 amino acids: CASSTERTQYF. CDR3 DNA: TGTGCCAGCAGTACAGAACGTACGCAGTATTTT.

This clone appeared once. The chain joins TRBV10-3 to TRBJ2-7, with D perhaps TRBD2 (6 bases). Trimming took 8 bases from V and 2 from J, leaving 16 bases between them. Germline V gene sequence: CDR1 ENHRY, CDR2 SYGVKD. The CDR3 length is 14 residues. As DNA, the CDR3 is TGTGCCATCTCTCCCCCAGCGGGTACCTACGAGCAGTACTTC. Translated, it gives CAISPPAGTYEQYF.

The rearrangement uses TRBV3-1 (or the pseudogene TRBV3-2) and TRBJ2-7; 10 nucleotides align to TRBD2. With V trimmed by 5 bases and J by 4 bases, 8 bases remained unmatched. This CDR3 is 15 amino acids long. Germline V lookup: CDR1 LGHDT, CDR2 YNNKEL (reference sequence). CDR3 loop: CASSKAGGPGYEQYF. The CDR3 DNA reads TGTGCCAGCAGCAAAGCGGGGGGGCCGGGTTACGAGCAGTACTTC.

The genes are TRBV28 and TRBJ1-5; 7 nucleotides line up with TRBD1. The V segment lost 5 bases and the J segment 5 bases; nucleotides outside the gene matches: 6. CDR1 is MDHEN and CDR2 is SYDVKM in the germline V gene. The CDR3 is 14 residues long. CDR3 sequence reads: CASSPGQAHQPQHF. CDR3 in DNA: TGTGCCAGCAGTCCAGGACAGGCGCATCAGCCCCAGCATTTT.

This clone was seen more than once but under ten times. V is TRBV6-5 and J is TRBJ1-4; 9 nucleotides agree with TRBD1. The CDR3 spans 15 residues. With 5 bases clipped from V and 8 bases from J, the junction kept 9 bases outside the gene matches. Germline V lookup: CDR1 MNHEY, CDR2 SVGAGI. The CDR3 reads CASSTPTGGREKLFF. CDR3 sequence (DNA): TGTGCCAGCAGTACGCCGACAGGGGGACGGGAAAAACTGTTTTTT.